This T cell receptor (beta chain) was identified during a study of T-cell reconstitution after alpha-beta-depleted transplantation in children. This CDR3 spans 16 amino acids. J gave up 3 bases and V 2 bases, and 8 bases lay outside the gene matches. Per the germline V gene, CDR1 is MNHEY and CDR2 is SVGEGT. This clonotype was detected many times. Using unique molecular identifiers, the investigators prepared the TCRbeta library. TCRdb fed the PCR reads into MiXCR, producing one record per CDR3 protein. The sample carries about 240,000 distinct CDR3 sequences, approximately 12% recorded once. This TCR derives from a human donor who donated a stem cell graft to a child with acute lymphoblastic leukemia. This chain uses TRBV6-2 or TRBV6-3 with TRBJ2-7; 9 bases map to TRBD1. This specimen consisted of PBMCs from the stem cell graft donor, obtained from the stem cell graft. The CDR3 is CASSYVQGALRYEQYF. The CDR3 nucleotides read TGTGCCAGCAGTTACGTACAGGGGGCTCTACGCTACGAGCAGTACTTC.